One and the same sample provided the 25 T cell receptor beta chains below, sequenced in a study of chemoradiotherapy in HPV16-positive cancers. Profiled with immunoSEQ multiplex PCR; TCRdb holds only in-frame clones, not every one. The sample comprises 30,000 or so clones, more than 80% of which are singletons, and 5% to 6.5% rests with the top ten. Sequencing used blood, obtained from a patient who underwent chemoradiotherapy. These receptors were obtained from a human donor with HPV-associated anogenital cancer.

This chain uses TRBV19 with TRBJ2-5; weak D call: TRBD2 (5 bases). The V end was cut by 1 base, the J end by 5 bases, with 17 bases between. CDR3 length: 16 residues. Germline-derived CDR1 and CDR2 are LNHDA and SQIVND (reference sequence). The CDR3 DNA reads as TGTGCCAGTAGTATAGGGCTAGCCCTATCCGGGGAGACCCAGTACTTC. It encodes CASSIGLALSGETQYF.

As DNA, the CDR3 is TGCGCCAGCAGCTTGGGAGGCGGGGAGACGCAGTATTTT. Translated: CASSLGGGETQYF. The chain carries TRBV5-1 and TRBJ2-3, with D perhaps TRBD2 (6 bases). V was shortened by 0 bases and J by 9 bases, with 11 bases between the two germline ends. The germline CDR1 and CDR2 sequences are SGHRS and YFSETQ. This CDR3 is 13 amino acids long.

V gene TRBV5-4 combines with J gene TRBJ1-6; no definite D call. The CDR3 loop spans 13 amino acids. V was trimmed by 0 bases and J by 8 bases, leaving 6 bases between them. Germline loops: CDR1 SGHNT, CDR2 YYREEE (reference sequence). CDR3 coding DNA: TGTGCCAGCAGCTTGGCCTCTCATTCACCCCTCCACTTT. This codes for CASSLASHSPLHF.

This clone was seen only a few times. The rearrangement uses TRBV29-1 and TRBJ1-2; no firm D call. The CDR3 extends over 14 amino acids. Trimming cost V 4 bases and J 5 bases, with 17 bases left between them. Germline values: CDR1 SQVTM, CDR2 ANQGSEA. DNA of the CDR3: TGCAGCGTTGCGGCTTTGGGCTACTCTTATGGCTACACCTTC. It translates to CSVAALGYSYGYTF.

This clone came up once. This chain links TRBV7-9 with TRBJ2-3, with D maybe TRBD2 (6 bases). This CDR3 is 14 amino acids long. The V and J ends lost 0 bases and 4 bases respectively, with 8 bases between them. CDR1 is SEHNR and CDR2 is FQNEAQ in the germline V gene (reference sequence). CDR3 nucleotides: TGTGCCAGCAGCTTAGCCGCGGGGCCAGATACGCAGTATTTT. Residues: CASSLAAGPDTQYF.

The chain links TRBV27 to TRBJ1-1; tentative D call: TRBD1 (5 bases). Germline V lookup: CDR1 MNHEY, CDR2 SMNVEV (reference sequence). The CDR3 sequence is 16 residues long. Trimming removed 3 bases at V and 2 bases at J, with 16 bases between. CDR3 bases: TGTGCCAGCAGTTTCGGGGGAAACAGGCTTAACACTGAAGCTTTCTTT. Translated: CASSFGGNRLNTEAFF.

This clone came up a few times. The CDR3 DNA is TGTGCCTGGAGTGTAGGCCTCTTGAGGGCCGGGGAGCTGTTTTTT. Residues: CAWSVGLLRAGELFF. This rearrangement joins TRBV30 to TRBJ2-2, with a tentative D call TRBD2 (5 bases). CDR3 length: 15 residues. Germline lookup yields CDR1 GTSNPN and CDR2 SVGIG (reference sequence). The germline V and J ends were trimmed by 0 bases and 6 bases, with 14 bases remaining between them.

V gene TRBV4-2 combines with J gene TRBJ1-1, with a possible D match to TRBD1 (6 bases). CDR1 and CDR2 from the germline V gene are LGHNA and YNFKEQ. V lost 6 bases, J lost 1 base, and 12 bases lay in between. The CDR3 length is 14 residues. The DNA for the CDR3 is TGTGCCAGCAGTCCACCGACAGGGAACACTGAAGCTTTCTTT. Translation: CASSPPTGNTEAFF.

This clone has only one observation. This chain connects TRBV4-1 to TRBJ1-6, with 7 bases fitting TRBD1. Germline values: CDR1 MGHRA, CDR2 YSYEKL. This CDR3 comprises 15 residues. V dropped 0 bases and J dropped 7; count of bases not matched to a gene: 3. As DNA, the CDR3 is TGCGCCAGCAGCCAAGACAGGGGGGTAAATTCACCCCTCCACTTT. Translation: CASSQDRGVNSPLHF.

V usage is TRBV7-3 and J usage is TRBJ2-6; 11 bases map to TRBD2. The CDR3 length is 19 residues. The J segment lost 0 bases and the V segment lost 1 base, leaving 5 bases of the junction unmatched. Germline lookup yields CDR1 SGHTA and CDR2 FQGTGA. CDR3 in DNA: TGTGCCAGCAGCTTAATAGCGGGGGGGCGGCTCTCTGGGGCCAACGTCCTGACTTTC. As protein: CASSLIAGGRLSGANVLTF.

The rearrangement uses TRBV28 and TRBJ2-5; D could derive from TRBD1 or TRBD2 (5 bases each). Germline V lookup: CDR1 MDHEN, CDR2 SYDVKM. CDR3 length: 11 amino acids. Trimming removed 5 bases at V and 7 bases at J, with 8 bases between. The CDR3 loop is CASSLRGTQYF. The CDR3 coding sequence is TGTGCCAGCAGTCTGAGGGGGACCCAGTACTTC.

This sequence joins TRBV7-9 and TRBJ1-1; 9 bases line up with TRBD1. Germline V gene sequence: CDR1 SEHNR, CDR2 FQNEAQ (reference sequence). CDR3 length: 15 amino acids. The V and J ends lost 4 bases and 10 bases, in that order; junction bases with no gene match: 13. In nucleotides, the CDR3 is TGTGCCAGCAGCTCATGGGACAGGGAGGTTTTCCCAGCTTTCTTT. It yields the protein CASSSWDREVFPAFF.

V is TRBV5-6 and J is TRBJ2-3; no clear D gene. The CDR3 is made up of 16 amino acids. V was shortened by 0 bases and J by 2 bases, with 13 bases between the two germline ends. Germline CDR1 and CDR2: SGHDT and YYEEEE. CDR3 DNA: TGTGCCAGCAGCTTGGGGCAGGCAGCTCTCACAGATACGCAGTATTTT. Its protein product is CASSLGQAALTDTQYF.

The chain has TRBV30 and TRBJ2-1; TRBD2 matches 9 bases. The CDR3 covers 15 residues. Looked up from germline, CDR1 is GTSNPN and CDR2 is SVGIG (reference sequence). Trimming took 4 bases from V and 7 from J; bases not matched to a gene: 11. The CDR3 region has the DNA TGTGCCTGGACGGCAGGGCTAGCGGGGAAAAATGAGCAGTTCTTC. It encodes CAWTAGLAGKNEQFF. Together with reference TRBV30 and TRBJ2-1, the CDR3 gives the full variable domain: SQTIHQWPATLVQPVGSPLSLECTVEGTSNPNLYWYRQAAGRGLQLLFYSVGIGQISSEVPQNLSASRPQDRQFILSSKKLLLSDSGFYLCAWTAGLAGKNEQFFGPGTRLTVL.

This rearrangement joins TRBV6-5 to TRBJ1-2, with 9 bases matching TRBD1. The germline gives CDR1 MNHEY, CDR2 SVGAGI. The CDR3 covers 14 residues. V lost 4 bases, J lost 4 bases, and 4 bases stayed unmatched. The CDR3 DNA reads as TGTGCCAGCAGTTTGACAGGGGGAAGCTATGGCTACACCTTC. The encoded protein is CASSLTGGSYGYTF.

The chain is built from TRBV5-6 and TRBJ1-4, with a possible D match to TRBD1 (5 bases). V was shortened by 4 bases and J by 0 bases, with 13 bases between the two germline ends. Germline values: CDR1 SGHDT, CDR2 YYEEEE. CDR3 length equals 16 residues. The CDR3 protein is CASSNRDFSTNEKLFF. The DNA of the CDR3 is TGTGCCAGCAGCAACCGGGACTTTTCAACTAATGAAAAACTGTTTTTT.

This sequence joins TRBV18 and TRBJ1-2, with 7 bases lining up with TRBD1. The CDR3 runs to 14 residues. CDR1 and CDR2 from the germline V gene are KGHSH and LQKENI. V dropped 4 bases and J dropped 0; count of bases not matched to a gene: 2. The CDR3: CASSQGTANYGYTF. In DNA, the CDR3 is TGTGCCAGCTCACAAGGGACAGCTAACTATGGCTACACCTTC.

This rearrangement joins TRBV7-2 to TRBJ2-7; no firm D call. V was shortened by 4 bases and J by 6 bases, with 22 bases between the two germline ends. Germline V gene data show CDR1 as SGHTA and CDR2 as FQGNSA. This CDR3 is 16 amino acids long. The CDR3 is CASSWGNRASFGEQYF. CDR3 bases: TGTGCCAGCAGCTGGGGTAACCGGGCCTCGTTTGGCGAGCAGTACTTC.

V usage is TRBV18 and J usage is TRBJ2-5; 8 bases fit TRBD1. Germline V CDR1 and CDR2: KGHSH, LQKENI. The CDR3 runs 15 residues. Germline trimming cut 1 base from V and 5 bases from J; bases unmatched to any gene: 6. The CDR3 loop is CASSPRTGGTETQYF. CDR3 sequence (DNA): TGTGCCAGCTCACCACGTACAGGGGGAACGGAGACCCAGTACTTC.

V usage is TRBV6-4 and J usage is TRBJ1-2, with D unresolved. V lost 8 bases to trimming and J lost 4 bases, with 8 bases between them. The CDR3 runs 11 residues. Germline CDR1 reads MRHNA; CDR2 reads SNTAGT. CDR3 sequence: CASGDGYGYTF. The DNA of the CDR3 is TGTGCCAGCGGAGACGGCTATGGCTACACCTTC.

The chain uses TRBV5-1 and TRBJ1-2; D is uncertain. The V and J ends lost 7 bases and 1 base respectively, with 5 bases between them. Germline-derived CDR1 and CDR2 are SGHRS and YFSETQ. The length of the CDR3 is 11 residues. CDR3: CASGNNYGYTF. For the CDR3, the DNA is TGCGCCAGCGGAAATAACTATGGCTACACCTTC.

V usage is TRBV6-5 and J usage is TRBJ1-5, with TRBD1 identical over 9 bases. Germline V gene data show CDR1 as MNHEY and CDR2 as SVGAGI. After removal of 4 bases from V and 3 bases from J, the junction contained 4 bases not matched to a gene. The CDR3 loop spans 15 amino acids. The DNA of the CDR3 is TGTGCCAGCAGTTTAGGGACAGGGACCAATCAGCCCCAGCATTTT. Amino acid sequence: CASSLGTGTNQPQHF.

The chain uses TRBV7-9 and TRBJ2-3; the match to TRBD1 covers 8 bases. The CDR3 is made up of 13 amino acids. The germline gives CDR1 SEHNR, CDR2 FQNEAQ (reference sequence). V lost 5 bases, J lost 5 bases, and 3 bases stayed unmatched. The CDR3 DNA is TGTGCCAGCAGCCGGACAGGGCGAGATACGCAGTATTTT. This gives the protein CASSRTGRDTQYF.

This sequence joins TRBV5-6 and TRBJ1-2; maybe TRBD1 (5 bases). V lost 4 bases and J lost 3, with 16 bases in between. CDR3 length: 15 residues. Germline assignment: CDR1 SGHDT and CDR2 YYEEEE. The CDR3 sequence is CASSPGPGLDYGYTF. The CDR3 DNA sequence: TGTGCCAGCAGCCCGGGGCCGGGACTAGACTATGGCTACACCTTC.

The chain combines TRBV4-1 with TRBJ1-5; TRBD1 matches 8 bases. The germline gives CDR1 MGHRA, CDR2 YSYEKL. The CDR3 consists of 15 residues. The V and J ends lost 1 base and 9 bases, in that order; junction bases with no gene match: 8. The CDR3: CASSQATGDILPQHF. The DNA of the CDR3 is TGCGCCAGCAGCCAAGCGACAGGGGATATCCTGCCCCAGCATTTT.